These 23 T cell receptor beta chains originate from one sample sequenced in a study of blood T cell repertoires in COVID-19. Repertoires were generated with immunoSEQ multiplex PCR, while TCRdb's copy carries only in-frame clones and drops some. The sample shows roughly 49,000 clones, approximately 82% of them seen only once. Sequencing used peripheral blood. The receptors derive from a human donor in a cohort sampled during active COVID-19.

This chain joins TRBV5-6 and TRBJ1-1; 8 bases map to TRBD1. The CDR3 runs 17 residues. Looked up from germline, CDR1 is SGHDT and CDR2 is YYEEEE. V gave up 4 bases and J gave up 1 base; unmatched junction bases: 12. The CDR3 bases are TGTGCCAGCAGCACGGACAGGGTTGGAGGGCAGAACACTGAAGCTTTCTTT. Its translation: CASSTDRVGGQNTEAFF.

The chain has TRBV2 and TRBJ2-1; D perhaps matches TRBD1 (6 bases). The germline V gene has CDR1 SNHLY and CDR2 FYNNEI. The CDR3 sequence is 12 residues long. V lost 7 bases and J lost 5, with 9 bases in between. Written as DNA, the CDR3 is TGTGCCAGCAACGACAGGAACAATGAGCAGTTCTTC. It codes for CASNDRNNEQFF.

V and J are TRBV7-6 and TRBJ1-1; TRBD1 aligns across 7 bases. The germline gives CDR1 SGHVS, CDR2 FNYEAQ. This CDR3 has 15 amino acids. Trimming removed 5 bases from V and 1 base from J; junction bases left unmatched: 7. The CDR3 DNA sequence: TGTGCCAGCAGCAGTTTACAGGGGAGGAACACTGAAGCTTTCTTT. It yields the protein CASSSLQGRNTEAFF. Full variable domain (rest looked up from reference TRBV7-6 and TRBJ1-1): GAGVSQSPRYKVTKRGQDVALRCDPISGHVSLYWYRQALGQGPEFLTYFNYEAQQDKSGLPNDRFSAERPEGSISTLTIQRTEQRDSAMYRCASSSLQGRNTEAFFGQGTRLTVV.

The chain carries TRBV15 and TRBJ2-2; 8 bases align to TRBD1. This CDR3 contains 15 residues. J was trimmed by 6 bases and V by 0 bases; bases with no gene match: 3. The germline gives CDR1 LNHNV, CDR2 YYDKDF (reference sequence). CDR3 residues: CATSRDRGRPGELFF. The CDR3 DNA reads as TGTGCCACCAGCAGAGACAGGGGGCGTCCCGGGGAGCTGTTTTTT.

The genes are TRBV18 and TRBJ1-4, with TRBD1 matching 7 bases. The trim removed 3 bases at V and 6 bases at J, leaving 7 bases unmatched. The CDR3 extends over 15 amino acids. The germline gives CDR1 KGHSH, CDR2 LQKENI. In nucleotides, the CDR3 is TGTGCCAGCTCACCGCGTCGGGACAGCCATGAAAAACTGTTTTTT. Translation gives CASSPRRDSHEKLFF.

The chain is built from TRBV30 and TRBJ1-4, with 9 nucleotides matching TRBD1. Germline values: CDR1 GTSNPN, CDR2 SVGIG (reference sequence). V gave up 8 bases and J gave up 3 bases; unmatched junction bases: 10. The CDR3 totals 15 residues. The CDR3: CAGTTGGASNEKLFF. CDR3 nucleotide sequence: TGTGCCGGAACCACAGGGGGCGCTTCTAATGAAAAACTGTTTTTT.

This sequence joins TRBV5-1 and TRBJ2-4; 9 bases map to TRBD2. The germline V gene has CDR1 SGHRS and CDR2 YFSETQ. The CDR3 has 15 amino acids. V shed 4 bases and J 7 bases; nucleotides not matched to a gene: 9. CDR3 sequence: CASSLSGGPGNIQYF. The CDR3 DNA reads TGCGCCAGCAGCCTAAGCGGGGGGCCGGGGAACATTCAGTACTTC. The variable domain in full, with the rest retrieved from reference TRBV5-1 and TRBJ2-4, is KAGVTQTPRYLIKTRGQQVTLSCSPISGHRSVSWYQQTPGQGLQFLFEYFSETQRNKGNFPGRFSGRQFSNSRSEMNVSTLELGDSALYLCASSLSGGPGNIQYFGAGTRLSVL.

The chain links TRBV9 to TRBJ1-2, with 7 bases that match TRBD1. The CDR3 contains 18 residues. In germline, CDR1 is SGDLS, CDR2 YYNGEE. The V gene end was trimmed by 4 bases and the J gene end by 8 bases; junction bases not matched to a gene: 23. The DNA for the CDR3 is TGTGCCAGCAGCCCCACCCCGACGGACAGGAGCCCCTATGTGGGCTACACCTTC. This codes for CASSPTPTDRSPYVGYTF.

The rearrangement joins TRBV5-1 to TRBJ2-5; TRBD1 aligns across 10 bases. CDR1 and CDR2 (germline): SGHRS, YFSETQ. V lost 0 bases to trimming and J lost 3 bases; unmatched junction nucleotides: 8. This CDR3 contains 17 residues. CDR3 in amino acids: CASSLGGRDRGEETQYF. CDR3 nucleotide sequence: TGCGCCAGCAGCTTGGGGGGCCGGGACAGGGGTGAAGAGACCCAGTACTTC.

This chain uses TRBV6-5 with TRBJ1-6; weak D call: TRBD1 (5 bases). CDR1 is MNHEY and CDR2 is SVGAGI in the germline V gene. The CDR3 consists of 14 residues. V lost 6 bases and J lost 13, with 19 bases in between. The CDR3 DNA reads as TGTGCCAGCAGGCCCCCGATGGGGGGAAAGCCCCTCCACTTT. Its protein product is CASRPPMGGKPLHF.

The CDR3: CASSLADRDRGSYEQYF. DNA for the CDR3: TGTGCCAGCAGCTTGGCGGATAGGGACAGGGGGTCGTACGAGCAGTACTTC. The chain links TRBV5-7 to TRBJ2-7, with 11 bases lining up with TRBD1. TRBV5-7 is reported as an ORF; its role is uncertain. The CDR3 length is 17 residues. J lost 4 bases, V lost 0 bases, and 9 bases had no gene match.

The gene calls are TRBV7-9 and TRBJ1-1; 7 nucleotides agree with TRBD1. The length of the CDR3 is 14 residues. Losses at the gene ends were 7 bases for V and 5 bases for J; bases not matched to a gene: 10. Germline V lookup: CDR1 SEHNR, CDR2 FQNEAQ (reference sequence). This chain's CDR3 is CASIRDQGVTEAFF. The CDR3 DNA reads as TGTGCCAGCATCAGGGACCAGGGGGTGACTGAAGCTTTCTTT. Variable domain in full (rest from reference TRBV7-9 and TRBJ1-1): DTGVSQNPRHKITKRGQNVTFRCDPISEHNRLYWYRQTLGQGPEFLTYFQNEAQLEKSRLLSDRFSAERPKGSFSTLEIQRTEQGDSAMYLCASIRDQGVTEAFFGQGTRLTVV.

The chain links TRBV6-6 to TRBJ2-5, with TRBD2 matching over 15 bases. The CDR3 is 18 residues long. Germline assignment: CDR1 MNHNY and CDR2 SVGAGI (reference sequence). V gave up 5 bases and J gave up 5 bases; unmatched junction bases: 12. The CDR3: CASSPGLAGGPSKETQYF. For the CDR3, the DNA is TGTGCCAGCAGTCCCGGACTAGCGGGGGGGCCGAGTAAGGAGACCCAGTACTTC.

The chain joins TRBV2 to TRBJ2-6; D is unresolved. V was shortened by 3 bases and J by 2 bases, with 5 bases between the two germline ends. Germline CDR1 and CDR2: SNHLY and FYNNEI. This CDR3 spans 14 amino acids. CDR3 sequence reads: CASSDPAGANVLTF. The CDR3 DNA is TGTGCCAGCAGTGATCCTGCTGGGGCCAACGTCCTGACTTTC.

The chain's CDR3 is CAWTTGARFNYGYTF. The CDR3 nucleotides read TGTGCCTGGACCACTGGGGCCAGGTTTAACTATGGCTACACCTTC. This sequence joins TRBV30 and TRBJ1-2; tentatively, D is TRBD1 (5 bases). Trimming left V 4 bases short and J 1 base short, with 16 bases between. CDR3 size: 15 residues. Germline CDR1 reads GTSNPN; CDR2 reads SVGIG (reference sequence). Based on the CDR3 plus reference TRBV30 and TRBJ1-2, the full variable domain is SQTIHQWPATLVQPVGSPLSLECTVEGTSNPNLYWYRQAAGRGLQLLFYSVGIGQISSEVPQNLSASRPQDRQFILSSKKLLLSDSGFYLCAWTTGARFNYGYTFGSGTRLTVV.

V and J are TRBV6-2 or TRBV6-3 and TRBJ2-7, with a tentative D call TRBD1 (6 bases). V was cut by 4 bases and J by 3 bases, with 16 bases left in between. Germline-derived CDR1 and CDR2 are MNHEY and SVGEGT. CDR3 length: 15 amino acids. The CDR3 sequence: CASSFPGDSFYEQYF. The CDR3 DNA follows: TGTGCCAGCAGTTTTCCAGGGGATAGTTTCTACGAGCAGTACTTC.

The chain has TRBV6-6 and TRBJ2-1; 10 bases agree with TRBD1. Looked up from germline, CDR1 is MNHNY and CDR2 is SVGAGI (reference sequence). The CDR3 spans 14 residues. V gave up 5 bases and J gave up 9 bases; unmatched junction bases: 7. The CDR3 sequence is CASSGDRGRGEQFF. CDR3 DNA: TGTGCCAGCAGTGGGGACAGGGGAAGGGGTGAGCAGTTCTTC.

This clone was seen a handful of times. The chain employs TRBV5-1 and TRBJ1-3, with D tentatively TRBD1 (6 bases). The CDR3 is 17 residues long. Germline assignment: CDR1 SGHRS and CDR2 YFSETQ. Deletions cut 4 bases from V and 4 bases from J, with 21 bases between. For the CDR3, the DNA is TGCGCCAGCAGCACCGACCCCCGGGACAAAGGGGGAAACACCATATATTTT. It codes for CASSTDPRDKGGNTIYF.

The rearrangement joins TRBV28 to TRBJ1-6, with D hard to call. The germline V gene has CDR1 MDHEN and CDR2 SYDVKM. The germline V and J ends were trimmed by 5 bases and 10 bases, with 15 bases remaining between them. The CDR3 spans 14 residues. The CDR3 bases are TGTGCCAGCAGTGCACATCCCCTTGTGTCACCCCTCCACTTT. Translated: CASSAHPLVSPLHF.

This chain uses TRBV2 with TRBJ2-7; 8 bases agree with TRBD1. J lost 4 bases, V lost 5 bases, and 7 bases had no gene match. Germline lookup yields CDR1 SNHLY and CDR2 FYNNEI. The CDR3 covers 14 residues. The CDR3 nucleotides read TGTGCCAGCAGTCTAGGACAGGGTCGTTACGAGCAGTACTTC. Its translation is CASSLGQGRYEQYF.

The V gene is TRBV19, the J gene TRBJ2-7, with 8 bases aligning to TRBD1. The CDR3 is 17 amino acids. Trimming took 2 bases from V and 4 from J; bases not matched to a gene: 13. In germline, CDR1 is LNHDA, CDR2 SQIVND (reference sequence). The CDR3, as DNA: TGTGCCAGTAGTATAACCTCGTTCGAGACAGGGGCATACGAGCAGTACTTC. It is translated as CASSITSFETGAYEQYF. Drawing the rest from reference TRBV19 and TRBJ2-7, the complete variable domain is DGGITQSPKYLFRKEGQNVTLSCEQNLNHDAMYWYRQDPGQGLRLIYYSQIVNDFQKGDIAEGYSVSREKKESFPLTVTSAQKNPTAFYLCASSITSFETGAYEQYFGPGTRLTVT.

The chain links TRBV5-1 to TRBJ1-1, with 7 nucleotides matching TRBD1. The germline V gene encodes CDR1 SGHRS and CDR2 YFSETQ. V shed 5 bases and J 0 bases; nucleotides not matched to a gene: 13. This CDR3 is built from 17 residues. The CDR3 nucleotides are TGCGCCAGCAGACATCGTCAGGGACAGAACATGAACACTGAAGCTTTCTTT. It encodes CASRHRQGQNMNTEAFF.

The chain carries TRBV6-1 and TRBJ1-2; no clear D gene. Trimming shortened V by 1 base and J by 4 bases, and 13 bases separated the two germline ends. CDR1 is MNHNS and CDR2 is SASEGT in the germline V gene. CDR3 length: 15 amino acids. The chain's CDR3 is CASSEEDEGFYGYTF. The CDR3 coding sequence is TGTGCCAGCAGTGAAGAGGATGAGGGCTTCTATGGCTACACCTTC.